Following are 32 T cell receptor beta chains from one sample sequenced in a study of cytomegalovirus exposure and HLA in healthy donors. The protocol was immunoSEQ multiplex PCR, while the TCRdb copy is restricted to in-frame clones and leaves out a portion. The sample records approximately 110,000 clones, about 93% being singletons. The sample consisted of PBMCs. Receptors originate from a woman aged 18-35 years in good health and CMV-seronegative.

Worth noting for this clone: In the same sample, other DNA sequences code for this CDR3. The chain is built from TRBV6-5 and TRBJ1-2, with D uncertain. The germline V and J ends were trimmed by 0 bases and 4 bases, with 6 bases remaining between them. Germline CDR1 reads MNHEY; CDR2 reads SVGAGI. CDR3 size: 13 residues. The CDR3 here is CASSYSLSYGYTF. CDR3 in DNA: TGTGCCAGCAGTTACTCTCTATCCTATGGCTACACCTTC.

This clone was seen just once. This rearrangement joins TRBV27 to TRBJ2-5, with 9 positions matching TRBD2. With V trimmed by 6 bases and J by 4 bases, 9 bases remained unmatched. The CDR3 consists of 15 residues. In germline, CDR1 is MNHEY, CDR2 SMNVEV (reference sequence). CDR3 nucleotide sequence: TGTGCCAGCAGCCTTGAAGGACTAGCGAGAGAGACCCAGTACTTC. Translated, it gives CASSLEGLARETQYF.

Only one count was recorded for this clone. The chain couples TRBV10-1 to TRBJ2-1; 10 bases align to TRBD2. The J segment lost 9 bases and the V segment lost 5 bases, leaving 10 bases of the junction unmatched. CDR3 length: 15 residues. Per the germline V gene, CDR1 is WNHNN and CDR2 is SYGVQD (reference sequence). The CDR3 DNA reads TGCGCCAGCAGTCTGACTAGCGGGCTCCTTGGTGAGCAGTTCTTC. Protein: CASSLTSGLLGEQFF.

The rearrangement links TRBV28 to TRBJ2-3; a possible D gene is TRBD1 (5 bases). Germline V CDR1 and CDR2: MDHEN, SYDVKM. V lost 6 bases, J lost 0 bases, and 13 bases lay in between. There are 15 residues in the CDR3. The CDR3 reads CASREGDASTDTQYF. Here the CDR3 DNA reads TGTGCCAGCAGGGAAGGGGATGCTAGCACAGATACGCAGTATTTT.

The genes are TRBV4-1 and TRBJ1-5; 7 nucleotides align to TRBD1. Germline V lookup: CDR1 MGHRA, CDR2 YSYEKL. The V segment lost 4 bases and the J segment 3 bases; nucleotides outside the gene matches: 6. CDR3 length: 15 amino acids. DNA of the CDR3: TGCGCCAGCAGCCGAACGACAGGGCTCAATCAGCCCCAGCATTTT. It translates to CASSRTTGLNQPQHF.

The chain combines TRBV19 with TRBJ2-3; 13 positions match TRBD2. The junction had 11 bases not matched to a gene; V was cut back by 2 bases and J by 6 bases. Germline assignment: CDR1 LNHDA and CDR2 SQIVND (reference sequence). The CDR3 loop spans 18 amino acids. The CDR3 sequence is CASSIPAGTSGNGDTQYF. Written as DNA, the CDR3 is TGTGCCAGTAGTATACCCGCCGGGACTAGCGGGAATGGTGATACGCAGTATTTT. Full variable domain (remainder filled in from reference TRBV19 and TRBJ2-3): DGGITQSPKYLFRKEGQNVTLSCEQNLNHDAMYWYRQDPGQGLRLIYYSQIVNDFQKGDIAEGYSVSREKKESFPLTVTSAQKNPTAFYLCASSIPAGTSGNGDTQYFGPGTRLTVL.

The rearrangement uses TRBV6-1 and TRBJ1-6, with D possibly TRBD1 on 6 matching bases. Germline loops: CDR1 MNHNS, CDR2 SASEGT. The CDR3 length is 15 residues. V lost 2 bases and J lost 9, with 14 bases in between. The CDR3, as DNA: TGTGCCAGCAGTGAACTGGCCAGGGGAGTTTCACCCCTCCACTTT. It codes for CASSELARGVSPLHF.

The chain joins TRBV6-1 to TRBJ2-7; D might be TRBD1 (7 bases). The CDR3 length is 15 residues. In germline, CDR1 is MNHNS, CDR2 SASEGT. The germline V and J ends were trimmed by 1 base and 2 bases, with 12 bases remaining between them. This CDR3 is CASSEGRDSTYEQYF. The CDR3 region has the DNA TGTGCCAGCAGTGAAGGGAGGGACAGCACCTACGAGCAGTACTTC.

This chain uses TRBV28 with TRBJ2-1; 10 bases are a match to TRBD2. V lost 7 bases to trimming and J lost 6 bases; unmatched junction nucleotides: 6. Germline lookup yields CDR1 MDHEN and CDR2 SYDVKM. The CDR3 has 14 residues. CDR3 amino acids: CASTLIAGGNEQFF. In DNA, the CDR3 is TGTGCCAGCACCCTAATAGCGGGAGGCAATGAGCAGTTCTTC.

The chain joins TRBV4-1 to TRBJ1-4; TRBD1 agrees at 8 bases. This CDR3 is built from 16 residues. Germline V gives CDR1 MGHRA, CDR2 YSYEKL. V was clipped by 3 bases and J by 5 bases; unmatched bases: 8. The CDR3 spells CASSQPGQAYNEKLFF. CDR3 nucleotide sequence: TGCGCCAGCAGCCAGCCGGGACAGGCGTACAATGAAAAACTGTTTTTT.

The gene calls are TRBV5-1 and TRBJ1-1; D not certain. The V gene's germline CDR1 is SGHRS and CDR2 YFSETQ. The CDR3 has 14 amino acids. V was shortened by 0 bases and J by 1 base, with 7 bases between the two germline ends. The CDR3 protein is CASSLAGRNTEAFF. Written as DNA, the CDR3 is TGCGCCAGCAGCTTGGCAGGTCGGAACACTGAAGCTTTCTTT.

This chain joins TRBV29-1 and TRBJ1-2; TRBD1 is a possible D gene (6 bases). The CDR3 is made up of 13 amino acids. CDR1 and CDR2 (germline): SQVTM, ANQGSEA. Trimming shortened V by 5 bases and J by 4 bases, and 14 bases separated the two germline ends. As DNA, the CDR3 is TGCAGCGTTAGGGAGGGCAGGGGCTATGGCTACACCTTC. Its protein product is CSVREGRGYGYTF.

The chain is built from TRBV5-4 and TRBJ1-2; 8 nucleotides line up with TRBD1. CDR1 and CDR2 (germline): SGHNT, YYREEE (reference sequence). The CDR3 is 14 amino acids. V gave up 0 bases and J gave up 6 bases; unmatched junction bases: 4. CDR3 bases: TGTGCCAGCAGCTTGGCTTCGGGACAGGATGGCTACACCTTC. Translating it yields CASSLASGQDGYTF.

This chain links TRBV9 with TRBJ2-5; TRBD2 agrees at 10 bases. In germline, CDR1 is SGDLS, CDR2 YYNGEE. The CDR3 has 16 amino acids. V shed 0 bases, J shed 3 bases, and the junction held 5 bases outside the gene matches. The CDR3 loop reads CASSVGASGGEETQYF. The CDR3 nucleotides read TGTGCCAGCAGCGTAGGGGCTAGCGGGGGTGAAGAGACCCAGTACTTC. Drawing the rest from reference TRBV9 and TRBJ2-5, the complete variable domain is DSGVTQTPKHLITATGQRVTLRCSPRSGDLSVYWYQQSLDQGLQFLIQYYNGEERAKGNILERFSAQQFPDLHSELNLSSLELGDSALYFCASSVGASGGEETQYFGPGTRLLVL.

This rearrangement joins TRBV2 to TRBJ2-7; tentative D call: TRBD1 (5 bases). The CDR3 covers 14 residues. Trimming took 11 bases from V and 2 from J, leaving 19 bases between them. The germline V gene encodes CDR1 SNHLY and CDR2 FYNNEI. The CDR3 DNA sequence: TGTGCCTGCTTTCTCCAGGGCCAACCCTACGAGCAGTACTTC. Protein product: CACFLQGQPYEQYF.

The rearrangement joins TRBV12-5 to TRBJ2-5; TRBD2 might be the D (5 bases). Germline-derived CDR1 and CDR2 are LGHNT and FRNRAP. The CDR3 runs 14 residues. Trimming pared 3 bases from V and 2 bases from J, leaving 10 bases between. CDR3 nucleotide sequence: TGTGCTAGTGGTTTAGTAGCGAAACAAGAGACCCAGTACTTC. It specifies CASGLVAKQETQYF.

The chain uses TRBV6-1 and TRBJ1-4, with a possible D match to TRBD1 (5 bases). Germline V gene lookup returns CDR1 MNHNS and CDR2 SASEGT. Trimming cost V 6 bases and J 8 bases, with 10 bases left between them. CDR3 size: 12 residues. The CDR3 DNA is TGTGCCAGCAGGGGGCTGGACGAAAAACTGTTTTTT. This sequence encodes CASRGLDEKLFF.

The genes are TRBV6-5 and TRBJ1-4; D unresolved. Trimming cost V 1 base and J 0 bases, with 6 bases left between them. The germline gives CDR1 MNHEY, CDR2 SVGAGI. The CDR3 is 15 amino acids. CDR3 protein: CASSYLRATNEKLFF. The CDR3 DNA reads as TGTGCCAGCAGTTACTTAAGAGCAACTAATGAAAAACTGTTTTTT.

The genes are TRBV5-1 and TRBJ2-2; possibly TRBD1 for D (5 bases). V was trimmed by 5 bases and J by 2 bases, leaving 22 bases between them. Germline V CDR1 and CDR2: SGHRS, YFSETQ. The CDR3 spans 18 residues. The CDR3 region is CASSPLWAGLTNTGELFF. The CDR3 DNA reads TGCGCCAGCAGTCCGTTGTGGGCAGGGCTGACCAACACCGGGGAGCTGTTTTTT.

V and J are TRBV5-1 and TRBJ2-3, with 9 bases that match TRBD2. The germline V gene has CDR1 SGHRS and CDR2 YFSETQ. The CDR3 has 15 amino acids. After removal of 4 bases from V and 3 bases from J, the junction contained 6 bases not matched to a gene. The CDR3 DNA sequence: TGCGCCAGCAGCGTACTAGCGGGTTCTACAGATACGCAGTATTTT. It is translated as CASSVLAGSTDTQYF. The full variable domain, rest sourced from reference TRBV5-1 and TRBJ2-3, is KAGVTQTPRYLIKTRGQQVTLSCSPISGHRSVSWYQQTPGQGLQFLFEYFSETQRNKGNFPGRFSGRQFSNSRSEMNVSTLELGDSALYLCASSVLAGSTDTQYFGPGTRLTVL.

The chain couples TRBV30 to TRBJ1-1, with 8 bases lining up with TRBD1. V was clipped by 3 bases and J by 3 bases; unmatched bases: 6. Germline CDR1 and CDR2: GTSNPN and SVGIG (reference sequence). The CDR3 contains 14 residues. The CDR3 bases are TGTGCCTGGAGCAAAGACAGGGGCGACACTGAAGCTTTCTTT. It specifies CAWSKDRGDTEAFF.

J is TRBJ1-5 and V is TRBV19; D is ambiguous. The CDR3 spans 15 residues. CDR1 and CDR2 from the germline V gene are LNHDA and SQIVND (reference sequence). Trimming stripped 3 bases from V and 4 bases from J, with 13 bases between. Here the CDR3 reads CASSIGSRLNQPQHF. CDR3 sequence (DNA): TGTGCCAGTAGTATTGGTTCGCGATTAAATCAGCCCCAGCATTTT.

This sequence joins TRBV30 and TRBJ1-5, with D possibly TRBD1 on 5 matching bases. CDR1 is GTSNPN and CDR2 is SVGIG in the germline V gene (reference sequence). The CDR3 totals 15 residues. Trimming removed 5 bases at V and 2 bases at J, with 16 bases between. The CDR3 nucleotides read TGTGCCTGGCCGGGAGGGGAATTGGGCAATCAGCCCCAGCATTTT. Protein: CAWPGGELGNQPQHF.

The chain carries TRBV9 and TRBJ2-3; no firm D call. The CDR3 consists of 14 residues. V was trimmed by 4 bases and J by 7 bases, leaving 16 bases between them. Germline V lookup: CDR1 SGDLS, CDR2 YYNGEE. In DNA, the CDR3 is TGTGCCAGCAGCCCGCAACCGGAGCGATATACGCAGTATTTT. Translation: CASSPQPERYTQYF.

V gene TRBV14 combines with J gene TRBJ1-1; D possibly corresponds to TRBD1 (5 bases). Germline V lookup: CDR1 SGHDN, CDR2 FVKESK. CDR3 size: 13 residues. V shed 8 bases and J shed 2 bases, with 12 bases lying between them. The CDR3 DNA is TGTGCCAGCTCAGGGAACAGAAACACTGAAGCTTTCTTT. It encodes CASSGNRNTEAFF. The whole variable domain, filled in from reference TRBV14 and TRBJ1-1, reads EAGVTQFPSHSVIEKGQTVTLRCDPISGHDNLYWYRRVMGKEIKFLLHFVKESKQDESGMPNNRFLAERTGGTYSTLKVQPAELEDSGVYFCASSGNRNTEAFFGQGTRLTVV.

This chain uses TRBV28 with TRBJ2-7, with D possibly matching TRBD1 (5 bases). This CDR3 contains 14 residues. Germline V CDR1 and CDR2: MDHEN, SYDVKM. V was pared by 2 bases and J by 6 bases, with 14 bases between. The CDR3 DNA sequence: TGTGCCAGCAGTTTAGTGACAGCTAGAGGCGAGCAGTACTTC. Encoded protein: CASSLVTARGEQYF.

The rearrangement links TRBV4-1 to TRBJ2-6; D not resolved. The V and J ends lost 1 base and 7 bases respectively, with 11 bases between them. Germline CDR1 is MGHRA and CDR2 is YSYEKL. The CDR3 spans 15 residues. The CDR3 region is CASSQVHGVANVLTF. CDR3 nucleotide sequence: TGCGCCAGCAGCCAAGTGCACGGAGTCGCCAACGTCCTGACTTTC.

CDR3 amino acids: CASRPDRPWETQYF. In DNA form, the CDR3 reads TGTGCCAGCAGGCCCGACAGACCCTGGGAGACCCAGTACTTC. V and J are TRBV7-9 and TRBJ2-5; weak D call: TRBD1 (5 bases). Trimming shortened V by 6 bases and J by 5 bases, and 16 bases separated the two germline ends. Germline CDR1 reads SEHNR; CDR2 reads FQNEAQ (reference sequence). This CDR3 has 14 amino acids. The whole variable domain, remainder taken from reference TRBV7-9 and TRBJ2-5, is DTGVSQNPRHKITKRGQNVTFRCDPISEHNRLYWYRQTLGQGPEFLTYFQNEAQLEKSRLLSDRFSAERPKGSFSTLEIQRTEQGDSAMYLCASRPDRPWETQYFGPGTRLLVL.

The J gene is TRBJ1-2, the V gene TRBV11-2; 8 positions agree with TRBD1. The ends lost 4 bases at V and 3 bases at J; junction bases unmatched: 13. The CDR3 consists of 17 residues. The germline gives CDR1 SGHAT, CDR2 FQNNGV. The CDR3 reads CASSSSLRQGIDYGYTF. DNA for the CDR3: TGTGCCAGCAGCTCTTCCCTGAGACAGGGGATAGACTATGGCTACACCTTC.

The chain couples TRBV28 to TRBJ2-3; 8 bases match TRBD2. The CDR3 covers 14 residues. Germline CDR1 reads MDHEN; CDR2 reads SYDVKM. V was clipped by 7 bases and J by 9 bases; unmatched bases: 12. CDR3 residues: CASTVAGFGVTQYF. CDR3 sequence (DNA): TGTGCCAGCACTGTAGCGGGATTCGGGGTAACGCAGTATTTT.

The V and J genes are TRBV6-1 and TRBJ1-2; D is unclear. CDR3 length: 14 amino acids. The V gene lost 7 bases and the J gene lost 0 bases, with 12 bases spanning the gap. CDR1 MNHNS and CDR2 SASEGT come from the germline V gene. CDR3 region: CASTLGWANYGYTF. Here the CDR3 DNA reads TGTGCCAGCACCCTCGGGTGGGCTAACTATGGCTACACCTTC.

V and J are TRBV10-1 and TRBJ2-3; 9 positions agree with TRBD1. CDR1 is WNHNN, CDR2 SYGVQD, per germline (reference sequence). This CDR3 has 16 residues. V lost 5 bases and J lost 1; bases outside the gene matches: 7. The CDR3 protein is CASSPLRDRGTDTQYF. The CDR3 coding sequence is TGCGCCAGCAGTCCCCTCCGGGACAGGGGCACAGATACGCAGTATTTT.